This entry describes one T cell receptor (beta chain). Its antigen is still unknown. Its ends do not fully match the called genes, so a read error is possible. Per the germline V gene, CDR1 is MGHRA and CDR2 is YSYEKL. The CDR3 runs 17 residues. The sample belongs to a study of tumor-infiltrating lymphocytes in primary liver carcinoma. The study, taken as a whole, reports: Tumor-adjacent and tumor-blood pairs shared less of their repertoires than tumor region pairs shared. A fraction of only about 7.5-24% of top clones appeared in all five tumor regions.

A primer in the constant region served to generate TCR beta cDNA from about 480 ng of total RNA. Researchers made the TCR beta libraries by running three nested multiplex PCR rounds with slightly modified ARM-PCR. The first two PCR rounds, roughly 11 cycles each, used TRBV1-TRBV30 forward primers and a C-beta reverse primer. TCRdb reprocessed the multiplex PCR reads via MiXCR and lists one record per CDR3 protein. The sample records approximately 79,000 distinct CDR3 sequences, nearly 70% being singletons. The source material, roughly 18-30 mg of unsorted bulk tissue, was used to co-extract RNA and DNA. Donors underwent surgery for histopathologically diagnosed primary liver carcinoma. In every tumor sample, viable tumor cells made up over 80%.

Sequencing used liver tumor tissue from sampling region 4. Subset defined: tumor region T4, right-lateral pole. This TCR derives from a man aged 35-49 years with primary liver carcinoma and hepatitis B virus infection. The chain has TRBV4-1 and TRBJ2-1, with D hard to call. The CDR3 is CASSQDRSGSSYDEQFF. Written as DNA, the CDR3 is TGCGCCAGCAGCCAAGATAGGTCGGGTAGCTCCTACGATGAGCAGTTCTTC.